These T cell receptor beta chains were read from a single sample in a study of cytomegalovirus exposure and HLA in healthy donors. The method was immunoSEQ multiplex PCR; TCRdb's version includes in-frame clones alone and lacks a portion of them. The sample holds about 110,000 clones, roughly 82% seen once. The source material was PBMCs. These receptors were collected from a woman between 50 and 59 years old in good health and CMV-seropositive. CDR3s include the opening cysteine and the closing phenylalanine or tryptophan. A D gene is named only where the DNA matches it firmly. Clone size is stated in some rows and not others, as once, few, many or a class when expanded.

NA,NA,18,TRBV5-5,TRBJ1-3,TGTGCCAGCAGCTTGGAGTTCTTGGACACAGCCTCTGGAAACACCATATATTTT,CASSLEFLDTASGNTIYF
NA,TRBD1,11,TRBV5-6,TRBJ1-2,TGTGCCAGCACCCACAGGGGCCTCTACACCTTC,CASTHRGLYTF
NA,TRBD2,17,TRBV27,TRBJ2-3,TGTGCCAGCAGTTTCCCTCGACTAGCGGGTGTCCCAGATACGCAGTATTTT,CASSFPRLAGVPDTQYF
NA,TRBD1,14,TRBV5-1,TRBJ2-1,TGCGCCAGCACCCAAGGGGGCAGCTACAATGAGCAGTTCTTC,CASTQGGSYNEQFF
NA,TRBD2,12,TRBV7-9,TRBJ2-5,TGTTCCAGCGGGACTAACAAAGAGACCCAGTACTTC,CSSGTNKETQYF
NA,NA,14,TRBV19,TRBJ2-3,TGTGCCAGTAGTCGGTGGGCTAGCACAGATACGCAGTATTTT,CASSRWASTDTQYF
NA,NA,14,TRBV7-8,TRBJ1-2,TGTGCCAGCAGCCCCAGGCGGGAAGGGTATGGCTACACCTTC,CASSPRREGYGYTF
NA,NA,17,TRBV9,TRBJ2-7,TGTGCCAGCAGCGCGGCGGCCGGGACAAACAATCACTACGAGCAGTACTTC,CASSAAAGTNNHYEQYF
NA,TRBD1,14,TRBV4-2,TRBJ1-1,TGTGCCAGCAGGGACCGGGACAGGGTCACTGAAGCTTTCTTT,CASRDRDRVTEAFF
once,NA,12,TRBV28,TRBJ1-4,TGTGCCACCGGCGGGGGCGGTGAAAAACTGTTTTTT,CATGGGGEKLFF
NA,NA,15,TRBV5-1,TRBJ2-3,TGCGCCATCTCCGGGCCCGGAGGAGGCACAGATACGCAGTATTTT,CAISGPGGGTDTQYF
NA,NA,14,TRBV7-8,TRBJ1-1,TGTGCCAGCAGCTTAGCCGCAGGGTATACTGAAGCTTTCTTT,CASSLAAGYTEAFF
NA,TRBD2,16,TRBV4-1,TRBJ2-7,TGCGCCAGCAGCCAAGGACTAGCGGGGGCCCGCTACGAGCAGTACTTC,CASSQGLAGARYEQYF
NA,TRBD1,14,TRBV28,TRBJ1-1,TGTGCCAGCAGTTTGATCGGACAGGGGACTGAAGCTTTCTTT,CASSLIGQGTEAFF
NA,NA,16,TRBV14,TRBJ2-1,TGTGCCAGCAGCCAAGCTACAGGGAACTCCTACAATGAGCAGTTCTTC,CASSQATGNSYNEQFF
NA,NA,13,TRBV6-5,TRBJ2-3,TGTGCCAGCAGAGAGGACAGCCTAGATACGCAGTATTTT,CASREDSLDTQYF
NA,TRBD1,18,TRBV19,TRBJ2-6,TGTGCCAGTAGTATTAGGGGACAGGGGAGGGCTGGGGCCAACGTCCTGACTTTC,CASSIRGQGRAGANVLTF
NA,NA,14,TRBV7-9,TRBJ2-7,TGTGCCAGCAGCTTATACCAGGTCGGGGACGAGCAGTACTTC,CASSLYQVGDEQYF
NA,NA,12,TRBV19,TRBJ1-1,TGTGCCAGTAAGGATGACAGGTTAGAAGCTTTCTTT,CASKDDRLEAFF
few,NA,16,TRBV14,TRBJ1-4,TGTGCCAGCAGCCCCCGAGCGGGGGCACGGGACGAAAAACTGTTTTTT,CASSPRAGARDEKLFF
NA,TRBD1,19,TRBV28,TRBJ2-6,TGTGCCAGCAGTTGGGGACAGGGGATTACGAGCTCTGGGGCCAACGTCCTGACTTTC,CASSWGQGITSSGANVLTF
few,NA,14,TRBV2,TRBJ1-4,TGTGCCAGCAGTGAGGACACCGTTAATGAAAAACTGTTTTTT,CASSEDTVNEKLFF
NA,TRBD2,16,TRBV25-1,TRBJ2-1,TGTGCCAGCAGCACCCCGGGGGGGGCTAGGTACAATGAGCAGTTCTTC,CASSTPGGARYNEQFF
NA,NA,15,TRBV28,TRBJ1-6,TGTGCCAGCAGTTTCGGGGTCCTCTCTAATTCACCCCTCCACTTT,CASSFGVLSNSPLHF
few,TRBD2,15,TRBV2,TRBJ2-1,TGTGCCAGCGGCCGACTAGCGGGGGGCCTCATTGAGCAGTTCTTC,CASGRLAGGLIEQFF
NA,NA,17,TRBV7-2,TRBJ2-7,TGTGCCAGCAGCTTAAAAGACCAGGGCCGGCCGTCCTACGAGCAGTACTTC,CASSLKDQGRPSYEQYF
few,TRBD2,16,TRBV19,TRBJ2-2,TGTGCCAGTAGTATGGCGTGGCGGGGGGGCCCCGGGGAGCTGTTTTTT,CASSMAWRGGPGELFF
once,NA,18,TRBV21-1,TRBJ1-6,TGTGCCAGCAGCAACGAGGTCGCGGGGCCTTTATATAATTCACCCCTCCACTTT,CASSNEVAGPLYNSPLHF
NA,TRBD1,17,TRBV27,TRBJ2-3,TGTGCCAGCAGTTTTCGGAAAATCTCAGGGGGTGCAGATACGCAGTATTTT,CASSFRKISGGADTQYF
NA,TRBD1,12,TRBV28,TRBJ2-7,TGTGCCAGCAAGACGATGACAGGGGGAGGGTACTTC,CASKTMTGGGYF
few,NA,16,TRBV4-2,TRBJ1-3,TGTGCCAGCAGCCAAGATTTAGCAGGGTCCGGAAACACCATATATTTT,CASSQDLAGSGNTIYF
once,NA,16,TRBV7-9,TRBJ2-7,TGTGCCAGCAGCTCCCTCGAGGGTGTTGAATCCTACGAGCAGTACTTC,CASSSLEGVESYEQYF
NA,NA,14,TRBV7-2,TRBJ2-2,TGTGCCAGCAGCTTAGGCGGAGGACGAGGGGAGCTGTTTTTT,CASSLGGGRGELFF
NA,NA,15,TRBV9,TRBJ1-6,TGTGCCAGCTCACATTCGGACAGCCCGCATTCACCCCTCCACTTT,CASSHSDSPHSPLHF